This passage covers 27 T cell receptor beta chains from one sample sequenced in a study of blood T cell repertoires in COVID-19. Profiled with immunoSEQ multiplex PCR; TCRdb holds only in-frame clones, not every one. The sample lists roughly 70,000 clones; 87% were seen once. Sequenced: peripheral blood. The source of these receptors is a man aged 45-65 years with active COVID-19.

In DNA, the CDR3 is TGTGCCAGCAGCCCGGGACTAGCGGAACTGGGGGAGCAGTACTTC. Its translation: CASSPGLAELGEQYF. This rearrangement joins TRBV7-2 to TRBJ2-7, with 11 bases matching TRBD2. With V trimmed by 5 bases and J by 7 bases, 10 bases remained unmatched. There are 15 residues in the CDR3. Germline CDR1 reads SGHTA; CDR2 reads FQGNSA.

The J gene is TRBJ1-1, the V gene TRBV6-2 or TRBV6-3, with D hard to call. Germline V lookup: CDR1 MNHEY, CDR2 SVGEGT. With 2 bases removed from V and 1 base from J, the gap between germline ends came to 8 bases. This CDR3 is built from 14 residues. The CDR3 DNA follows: TGTGCCAGCAGTTACCAGGAGGCGAACACTGAAGCTTTCTTT. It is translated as CASSYQEANTEAFF.

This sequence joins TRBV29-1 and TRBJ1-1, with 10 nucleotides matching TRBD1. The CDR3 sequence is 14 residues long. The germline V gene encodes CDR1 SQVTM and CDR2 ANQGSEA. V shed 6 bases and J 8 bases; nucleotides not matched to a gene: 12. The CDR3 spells CSVGSGGTGAEAFF. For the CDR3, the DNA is TGCAGCGTAGGTTCGGGGGGGACAGGGGCCGAAGCTTTCTTT. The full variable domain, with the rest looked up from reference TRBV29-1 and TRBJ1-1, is SAVISQKPSRDICQRGTSLTIQCQVDSQVTMMFWYRQQPGQSLTLIATANQGSEATYESGFVIDKFPISRPNLTFSTLTVSNMSPEDSSIYLCSVGSGGTGAEAFFGQGTRLTVV.

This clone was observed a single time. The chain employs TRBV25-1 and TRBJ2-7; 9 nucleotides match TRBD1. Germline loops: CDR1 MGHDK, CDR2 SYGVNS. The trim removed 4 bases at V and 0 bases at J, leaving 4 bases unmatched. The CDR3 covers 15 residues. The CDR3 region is CASSGAGQGSYEQYF. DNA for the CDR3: TGTGCCAGCAGTGGAGCGGGACAGGGCTCCTACGAGCAGTACTTC.

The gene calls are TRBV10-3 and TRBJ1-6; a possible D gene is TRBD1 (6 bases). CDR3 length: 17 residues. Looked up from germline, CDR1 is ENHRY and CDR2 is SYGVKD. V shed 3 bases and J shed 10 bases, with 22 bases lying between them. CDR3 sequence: CAISDHQGPMGGSPLHF. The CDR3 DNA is TGTGCCATCAGTGACCACCAGGGGCCTATGGGTGGCTCACCCCTCCACTTT.

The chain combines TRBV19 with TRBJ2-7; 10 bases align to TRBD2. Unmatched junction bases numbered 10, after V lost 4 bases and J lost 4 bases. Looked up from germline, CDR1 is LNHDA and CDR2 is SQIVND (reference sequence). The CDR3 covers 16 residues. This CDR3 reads CASSTLKAGGQYEQYF. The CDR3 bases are TGTGCCAGTAGTACCCTAAAAGCGGGAGGGCAGTACGAGCAGTACTTC.

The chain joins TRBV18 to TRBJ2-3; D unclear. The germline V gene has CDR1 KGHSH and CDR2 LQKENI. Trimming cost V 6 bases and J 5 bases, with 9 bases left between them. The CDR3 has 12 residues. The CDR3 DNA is TGTGCCAGCTCCGTATCAGGAGATACGCAGTATTTT. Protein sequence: CASSVSGDTQYF.

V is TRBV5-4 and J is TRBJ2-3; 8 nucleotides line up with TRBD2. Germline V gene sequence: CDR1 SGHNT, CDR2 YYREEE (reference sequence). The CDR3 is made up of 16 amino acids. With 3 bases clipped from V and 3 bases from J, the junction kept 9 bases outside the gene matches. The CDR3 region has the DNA TGTGCCAGCAGCTGGCGGGCGGGAGGAGGGACAGATACGCAGTATTTT. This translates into CASSWRAGGGTDTQYF.

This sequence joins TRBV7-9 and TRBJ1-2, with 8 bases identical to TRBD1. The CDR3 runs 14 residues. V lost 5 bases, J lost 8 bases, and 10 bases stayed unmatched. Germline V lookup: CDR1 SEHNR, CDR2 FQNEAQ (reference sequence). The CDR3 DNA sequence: TGTGCCAGCAGCCATGGACAGGGCCTGGGAGGCTACACCTTC. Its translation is CASSHGQGLGGYTF.

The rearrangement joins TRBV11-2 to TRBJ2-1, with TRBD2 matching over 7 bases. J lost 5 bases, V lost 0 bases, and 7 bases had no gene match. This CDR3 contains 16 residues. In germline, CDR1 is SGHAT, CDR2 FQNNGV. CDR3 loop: CASSLEYSGINNEQFF. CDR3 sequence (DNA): TGTGCCAGCAGCTTAGAATACAGCGGGATTAACAATGAGCAGTTCTTC.

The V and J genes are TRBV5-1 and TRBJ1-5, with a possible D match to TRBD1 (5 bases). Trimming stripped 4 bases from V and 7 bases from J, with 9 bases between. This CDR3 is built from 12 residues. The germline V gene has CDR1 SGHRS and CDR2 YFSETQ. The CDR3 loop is CASSDTGQPQHF. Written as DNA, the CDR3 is TGCGCCAGCAGCGACACAGGACAGCCCCAGCATTTT.

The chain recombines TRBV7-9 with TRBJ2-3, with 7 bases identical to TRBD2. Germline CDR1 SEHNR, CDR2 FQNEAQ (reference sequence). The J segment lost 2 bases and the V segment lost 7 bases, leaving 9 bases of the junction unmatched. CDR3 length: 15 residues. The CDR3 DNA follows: TGTGCCAGCACCCCGGGGGGTTTTTACACAGATACGCAGTATTTT. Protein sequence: CASTPGGFYTDTQYF.

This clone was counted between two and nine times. The CDR3: CASSLVGEKLFF. The CDR3, as DNA: TGTGCCAGCAGCTTAGTCGGTGAAAAACTGTTTTTT. This chain connects TRBV7-2 to TRBJ1-4; D ambiguous. Germline values: CDR1 SGHTA, CDR2 FQGNSA. The CDR3 sequence is 12 residues long. Deletions cut 1 base from V and 7 bases from J, with 4 bases between.

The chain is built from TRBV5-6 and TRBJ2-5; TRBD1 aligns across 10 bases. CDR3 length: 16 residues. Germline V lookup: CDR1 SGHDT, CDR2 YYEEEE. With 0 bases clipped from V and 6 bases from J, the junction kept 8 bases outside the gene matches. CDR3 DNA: TGTGCCAGCAGCTTGGGGGAGACAGGGGGCATACAGACCCAGTACTTC. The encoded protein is CASSLGETGGIQTQYF.

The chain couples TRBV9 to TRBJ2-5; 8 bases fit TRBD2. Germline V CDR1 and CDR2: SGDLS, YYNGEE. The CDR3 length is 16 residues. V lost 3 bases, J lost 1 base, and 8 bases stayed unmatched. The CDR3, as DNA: TGTGCCAGCAGCGGTGCGCTACTAGCGGCCCAAGAGACCCAGTACTTC. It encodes CASSGALLAAQETQYF.

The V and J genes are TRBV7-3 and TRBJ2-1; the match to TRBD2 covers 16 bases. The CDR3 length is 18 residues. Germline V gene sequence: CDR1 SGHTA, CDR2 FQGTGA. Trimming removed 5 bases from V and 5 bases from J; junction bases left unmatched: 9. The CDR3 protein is CASSLSGTSGRVNNEQFF. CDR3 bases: TGTGCCAGCAGCCTATCAGGGACTAGCGGGAGGGTTAACAATGAGCAGTTCTTC.

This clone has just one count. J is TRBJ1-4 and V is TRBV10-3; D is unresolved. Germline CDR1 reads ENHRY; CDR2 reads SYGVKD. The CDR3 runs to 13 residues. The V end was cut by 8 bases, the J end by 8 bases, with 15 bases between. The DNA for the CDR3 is TGTGCCATCGGAACCGGGGTAGGGGAAAAACTGTTTTTT. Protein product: CAIGTGVGEKLFF.

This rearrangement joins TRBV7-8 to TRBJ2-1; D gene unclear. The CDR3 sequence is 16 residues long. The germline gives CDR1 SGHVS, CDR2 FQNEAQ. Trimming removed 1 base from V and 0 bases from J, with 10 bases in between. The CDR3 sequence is CASSLVQRPSYNEQFF. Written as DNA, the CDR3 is TGTGCCAGCAGCTTAGTCCAGCGACCCTCCTACAATGAGCAGTTCTTC.

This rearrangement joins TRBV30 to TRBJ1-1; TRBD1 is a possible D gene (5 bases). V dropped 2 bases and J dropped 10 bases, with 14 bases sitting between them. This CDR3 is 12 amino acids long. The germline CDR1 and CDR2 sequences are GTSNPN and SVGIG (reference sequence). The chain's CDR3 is CAWSRDSPGAFF. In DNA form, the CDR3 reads TGTGCCTGGAGTCGGGACTCCCCGGGAGCTTTCTTT.

CDR3 sequence (DNA): TGTGCCAGCAGTTACAGGGAGTGGAATCAGCCCCAGCATTTT. It translates to CASSYREWNQPQHF. The genes are TRBV6-2 or TRBV6-3 and TRBJ1-5; D remains ambiguous. This CDR3 has 14 residues. Germline values: CDR1 MNHEY, CDR2 SVGEGT. V lost 2 bases and J 4 bases, leaving 9 bases between the germline ends.

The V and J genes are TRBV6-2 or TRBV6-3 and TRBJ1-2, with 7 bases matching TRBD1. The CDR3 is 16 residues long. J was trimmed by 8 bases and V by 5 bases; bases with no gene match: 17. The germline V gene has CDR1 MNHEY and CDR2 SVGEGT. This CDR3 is CASSRQPTGTGGGYTF. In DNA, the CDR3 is TGTGCCAGCAGTAGACAACCGACAGGGACCGGAGGAGGCTACACCTTC.

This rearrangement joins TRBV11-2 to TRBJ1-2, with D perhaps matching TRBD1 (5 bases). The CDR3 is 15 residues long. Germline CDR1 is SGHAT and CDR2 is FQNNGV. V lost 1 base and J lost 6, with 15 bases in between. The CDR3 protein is CASSLAHTGLDGYTF. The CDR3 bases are TGTGCCAGCAGCTTAGCCCATACGGGACTAGATGGCTACACCTTC.

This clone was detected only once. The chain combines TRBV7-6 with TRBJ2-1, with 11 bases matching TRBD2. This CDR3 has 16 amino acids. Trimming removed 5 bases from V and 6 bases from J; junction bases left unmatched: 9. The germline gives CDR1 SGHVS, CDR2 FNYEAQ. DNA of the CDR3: TGTGCCAGCAGCCGAACTAGCGGGAGAAACAGCAATGAGCAGTTCTTC. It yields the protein CASSRTSGRNSNEQFF.

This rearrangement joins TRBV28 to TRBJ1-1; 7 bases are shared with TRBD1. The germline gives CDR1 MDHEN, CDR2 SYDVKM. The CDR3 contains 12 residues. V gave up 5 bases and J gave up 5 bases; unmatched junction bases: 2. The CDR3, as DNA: TGTGCCAGCAGTCGACAGGGTACTGAAGCTTTCTTT. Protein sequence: CASSRQGTEAFF.

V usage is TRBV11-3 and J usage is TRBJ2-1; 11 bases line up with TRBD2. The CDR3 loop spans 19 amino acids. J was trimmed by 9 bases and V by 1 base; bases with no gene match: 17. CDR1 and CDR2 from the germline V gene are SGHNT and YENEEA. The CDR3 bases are TGTGCCAGCAGCTTAGCCCCACGCACTAGCGGGAGAACGGCGGGTGAGCAGTTCTTC. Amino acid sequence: CASSLAPRTSGRTAGEQFF.

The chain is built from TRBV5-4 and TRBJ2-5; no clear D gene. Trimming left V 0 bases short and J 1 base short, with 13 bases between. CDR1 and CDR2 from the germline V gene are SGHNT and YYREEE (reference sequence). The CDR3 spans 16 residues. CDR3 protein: CASSLAWPSPQETQYF. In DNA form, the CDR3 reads TGTGCCAGCAGCTTGGCGTGGCCGTCCCCCCAAGAGACCCAGTACTTC.

CDR3 loop: CATSRDRETQYF. CDR3 DNA sequence: TGTGCCACCAGCAGAGATAGAGAGACCCAGTACTTC. The V call is TRBV15, the J call TRBJ2-5; D gene unclear. This CDR3 region has 12 residues. Trimming left V 0 bases short and J 4 bases short, with 3 bases between. Germline V gene lookup returns CDR1 LNHNV and CDR2 YYDKDF (reference sequence).